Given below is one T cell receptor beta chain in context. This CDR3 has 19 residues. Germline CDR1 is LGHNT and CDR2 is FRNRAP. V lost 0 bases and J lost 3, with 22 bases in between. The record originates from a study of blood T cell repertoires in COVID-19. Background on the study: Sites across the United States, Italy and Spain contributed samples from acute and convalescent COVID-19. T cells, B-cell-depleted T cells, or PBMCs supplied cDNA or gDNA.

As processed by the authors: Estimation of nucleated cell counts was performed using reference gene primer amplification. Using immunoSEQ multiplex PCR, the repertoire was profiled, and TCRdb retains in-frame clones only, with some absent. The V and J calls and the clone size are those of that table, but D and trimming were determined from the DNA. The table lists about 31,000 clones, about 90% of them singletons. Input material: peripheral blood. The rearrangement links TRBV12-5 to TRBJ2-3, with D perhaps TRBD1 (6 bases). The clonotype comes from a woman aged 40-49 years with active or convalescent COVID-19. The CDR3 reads CASGLVVLAARGSTDTQYF. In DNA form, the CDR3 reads TGTGCTAGTGGTTTGGTGGTATTGGCCGCCAGGGGTAGTACAGATACGCAGTATTTT.